The T cell receptor beta chain described here comes from a study of blood T cell repertoires in COVID-19. About the study: Donors in the United States, Italy and Spain gave samples during acute or convalescent COVID-19. T cells, B-cell-depleted T cells, or PBMCs provided the cDNA or gDNA that served as material.

Using immunoSEQ multiplex PCR, the repertoire was profiled, and TCRdb retains in-frame clones only, with some absent. Of 160,000 or so clones listed, around nine tenths are singletons. Study members were between about 18 and 95 years old and lived in some 22 US regions. Participants reported their clinical history, and cohort assignment relied on those reports. Germline lookup yields CDR1 SGDLS and CDR2 YYNGEE. CDR3 size: 14 residues. Trimming took 3 bases from V and 5 from J, leaving 14 bases between them. Sequences were obtained from PBMCs or T cells enriched from blood (not recorded which). The chain links TRBV9 to TRBJ1-1; a possible D gene is TRBD1 (6 bases). The TCR originated in a woman in her forties or fifties who had recovered from COVID-19. The CDR3 DNA reads as TGTGCCAGCAGCGCCTCCCAGGGGCCGACTGAAGCTTTCTTT. Protein product: CASSASQGPTEAFF.